The following is a T cell receptor beta chain sequence with its context. Its binding antigen is unknown. Per-base qualities were not stored, and no clone one base away is much larger. The library was generated by RACE. The instrument given in TCRdb is NextSeq 500. During library preparation, unique molecular identifiers were attached to individual cDNA molecules so that TCRs could be counted quantitatively and reproducibly. From each blood RNA sample, both TCR alpha and TCR beta chains were sequenced. Under the source paper's analysis protocol: A median of approximately 100,000 TCRs per sample was observed, with a range of about 23,224 to 700,000. V, J and CDR3 annotation of the TCR reads was carried out using the Decombinator software suite. To make PS versus PT1 abundance plots, every sample was subsampled to the same number of TCRs (28,000). TCRs were defined as expanded if absent before sensitization and observed at least eight times at the 2-week time point. In-frame beta chains were kept once TCRdb had trimmed the public reads at Q25 with fastp and called clones with MiXCR. Rows with one shared CDR3 protein collapse into an entry with the most common genes and DNA. It is TCRdb's table, rather than the study itself, that gives the V and J calls and clone size. A total of fewer than 100,000 distinct CDR3 sequences appear in this sample, over 10% of them only once. The ten top clones hold 2% to 2.5% of the sample.

This record comes from a study of human T cells and chemical hapten exposure (dated by TCRdb to the early 2020s). Concerning the study at large: For sensitization, 2% DPC in acetone was applied to a roughly 2 cm by roughly 2 cm area of upper inner arm skin. Throughout the study period of 20 to 30 weeks, patients also received therapeutic DPC doses to the scalp every week. Patch testing was done on the upper back using Finn chambers containing 0.01% DPC, and results were scored after 6 days according to International Contact Dermatitis Research Group standards. The mostly female patient cohort included alopecia areata with under or over 50% scalp involvement, alopecia totalis and alopecia universalis. Libraries were pooled for sequencing, and per-sample TCR yields varied mainly because of small differences in library volumes within the pool. This study followed changes in the peripheral blood TCR repertoire in vivo during primary and secondary sensitization of alopecia patients to the hapten diphenylcyclopropenone (DPC). Blood samples were taken from patients before sensitization (week 0) and at 2, 6 and about 24 weeks after DPC sensitization. Twenty-nine alopecia patients gave blood for TCR sequencing at one to four time points (pre-sensitization, 2, 6 and 24 weeks).

Here is what the overall study found, with its caveats: Alopecia, a presumed autoimmune disease, was present in all patients, so the immune response of the patients might differ from that of healthy individuals. Patch test score correlated positively with the number of PT1 expanded TCRs, reaching significance at thresholds 8, 16 and 32 but not at 4. The number of TCRs above 1 in 1000 frequency did not change with DPC sensitization; there was no evidence of global repertoire structure alterations. Repeated subsampling changed both the strength of the expansion versus patch-test correlation and the threshold at which that correlation became significant. Expanded TCRs formed significantly more large CDR3 similarity clusters than pre-sensitization or healthy control sets, consistent with antigen-driven responses.

The time point tag for this specimen amounts to: patch test 1, 2 weeks after DPC sensitization. The sample's treatment or condition label, decoded: therapeutic diphenylcyclopropenone sensitization with weekly scalp DPC. At every patch-test visit, the blood draw took place before the patch test was put on. Eligible patients were aged 18 to 70, diagnosed with alopecia, deemed suitable for DPC therapy, and excluded if pregnant. Total RNA was extracted from unfractionated whole blood that had been collected in Tempus Blood RNA tubes. Between the V and J ends, shortened by 1 base and 6 bases respectively, the junction contains 15 bases. CDR1 DFQATT and CDR2 SNEGSKA are derived from the germline V gene (reference sequence). The CDR3 numbers 14 residues from cysteine through phenylalanine. The kept DNA is CDR3 alone, 42 bases in frame from the first base.

This material consisted of whole blood, taken in connection with sensitization to the hapten diphenylcyclopropenone (DPC). The sequence is built from TRBV20-1 and TRBJ1-2, and possibly TRBD1, on 5 matching bases. The clonotype originates from a woman between 40 and 55 years old with alopecia areata. Some clones in this sample may be carry-over from other donors' samples. In nucleotide form, the sequence is TGCAGTGCTAGAGTCGCGGCAGGGCATGATGGCTACACCTTC. Its product reads: CSARVAAGHDGYTF.